The text below deals with one TCR beta chain. The target antigen is unknown. The data belong to a study of pediatric ulcerative colitis. On the study more broadly: Ulcerative colitis patients had pancolitis or left-sided colitis, with confirming histology. Points from the study as a whole: In rectum, acute severe colitis had expanded clones and less diversity. Blood-rectal clonal overlap within each person was significantly higher in ulcerative colitis patients than controls.

The CDR3 contains 14 residues. Germline CDR1 reads SGHAT; CDR2 reads FQNNGV. The ends were cut back, 1 base at V and 6 bases at J, with 11 bases in the middle. Sequenced by immunoSEQ multiplex PCR; TCRdb stores in-frame clones only, minus some. The sample holds more than 40,000 clones, under 80% seen once. The rectum was sampled with one to two pinch biopsies at colonoscopy. Sequencing was carried out using gut tissue. The chain links TRBV11-2 to TRBJ2-3; unclear D gene. The TCR was taken from a girl aged 10-17 years with moderate ulcerative colitis. In DNA form, the CDR3 reads TGTGCCAGCAGCTTAGCCTGGGCGAGGGATACGCAGTATTTT. It specifies CASSLAWARDTQYF. The whole variable domain, filled in from reference TRBV11-2 and TRBJ2-3, reads EAGVAQSPRYKIIEKRQSVAFWCNPISGHATLYWYQQILGQGPKLLIQFQNNGVVDDSQLPKDRFSAERLKGVDSTLKIQPAKLEDSAVYLCASSLAWARDTQYFGPGTRLTVL.